Presented here are 24 T cell receptor beta chains from one specimen sequenced in a study of blood T cell repertoires in COVID-19. Libraries were prepared by immunoSEQ multiplex PCR; TCRdb keeps only in-frame clonotypes and omits some of them. The sample lists roughly 150,000 clones; 88% were seen once. Sequencing was performed on peripheral blood. These receptors were collected from a man aged 50 to 60 who had recovered from COVID-19.

V gene TRBV19 combines with J gene TRBJ2-1; 10 bases map to TRBD1. Germline V lookup: CDR1 LNHDA, CDR2 SQIVND (reference sequence). The ends lost 7 bases at V and 6 bases at J; junction bases unmatched: 9. The CDR3 runs 15 residues. The CDR3 loop is CASTPGQGKFNEQFF. In DNA, the CDR3 is TGTGCCAGTACCCCGGGACAGGGGAAATTCAATGAGCAGTTCTTC.

The chain employs TRBV2 and TRBJ2-5; 9 positions match TRBD2. The V gene end was trimmed by 7 bases and the J gene end by 5 bases; junction bases not matched to a gene: 2. Germline CDR1 and CDR2: SNHLY and FYNNEI. This CDR3 contains 12 residues. The DNA of the CDR3 is TGTGCCAGCAAGCGGGAGGCGGAGACCCAGTACTTC. It encodes CASKREAETQYF.

This clone was counted only a few times. CDR3 protein: CASSRQGASNQPQHF. DNA for the CDR3: TGTGCCAGTAGTAGGCAGGGGGCTAGCAATCAGCCCCAGCATTTT. V gene TRBV19 combines with J gene TRBJ1-5, with 8 bases matching TRBD1. Germline-derived CDR1 and CDR2 are LNHDA and SQIVND (reference sequence). The CDR3 spans 15 residues. The trim removed 4 bases at V and 0 bases at J, leaving 2 bases unmatched.

The chain employs TRBV18 and TRBJ2-7, with TRBD2 identical over 9 bases. J was trimmed by 5 bases and V by 6 bases; bases with no gene match: 11. The CDR3 runs to 15 residues. The germline V gene has CDR1 KGHSH and CDR2 LQKENI. CDR3 residues: CASSQRGAVPDEQYF. CDR3 in DNA: TGTGCCAGCTCTCAGCGGGGGGCCGTCCCCGACGAGCAGTACTTC.

This sequence joins TRBV4-3 and TRBJ2-1, with TRBD2 matching 9 bases. CDR1 is LGHNA, CDR2 YSLEER, per germline. This CDR3 has 18 residues. V dropped 1 base and J dropped 0; count of bases not matched to a gene: 7. CDR3 nucleotide sequence: TGCGCCAGCAGCCAAGTGCTAGCGGGAATGAGCTCCTACAATGAGCAGTTCTTC. Its protein product is CASSQVLAGMSSYNEQFF.

The gene calls are TRBV21-1 and TRBJ2-3; the listed D gene, TRBD2, was not tested against the DNA. TRBV21-1 is shown as a pseudogene. The CDR3 is 24 amino acids. CDR3 DNA: TGTGCCAGCAGCAAAGTAATGTATAGCTTTGACACCGGGACTAGCGGGAGAAGCACAGATACGCAGTATTTT. Amino acids: CASSKVMYSFDTGTSGRSTDTQYF.

Here the CDR3 DNA reads TGTGCCAGCAGACCGGGACTTAGCACAGATACGCAGTATTTT. Encoded protein: CASRPGLSTDTQYF. This chain uses TRBV6-5 with TRBJ2-3; possible D gene TRBD2, 6 bases. Trimming took 6 bases from V and 0 from J, leaving 10 bases between them. Germline V gene sequence: CDR1 MNHEY, CDR2 SVGAGI. CDR3 size: 14 residues.

The chain couples TRBV12-3 or TRBV12-4 to TRBJ1-2; the D gene is possibly TRBD1 (6 bases). Deletions cut 7 bases from V and 7 bases from J, with 13 bases between. The CDR3 has 12 residues. CDR3 coding DNA: TGTGCCAGCACGGAAACAGGGATTGGCTACACCTTC. It yields the protein CASTETGIGYTF.

This clone was observed a single time. The chain combines TRBV5-4 with TRBJ2-1; tentative D call: TRBD2 (6 bases). CDR1 is SGHNT, CDR2 YYREEE, per germline (reference sequence). This CDR3 has 16 residues. V gave up 0 bases and J gave up 8 bases, with 18 bases separating them. The CDR3 nucleotides are TGTGCCAGCAGCTTGGACGGGAGACAGATGGACGATGAGCAGTTCTTC. Translating it yields CASSLDGRQMDDEQFF.

This chain links TRBV6-5 with TRBJ2-5, with D perhaps matching TRBD1 (5 bases). CDR3 length: 13 residues. The V end lost 10 bases, the J end lost 5 bases, and 17 bases lay between the germline ends. Germline values: CDR1 MNHEY, CDR2 SVGAGI. In nucleotides, the CDR3 is TGTGCCACCTCCTCGCCAAAGGGGGAGACCCAGTACTTC. Protein: CATSSPKGETQYF.

The chain uses TRBV9 and TRBJ1-3, with 11 bases lining up with TRBD1. CDR1 is SGDLS and CDR2 is YYNGEE in the germline V gene. The CDR3 is made up of 19 amino acids. V lost 0 bases, J lost 1 base, and 9 bases stayed unmatched. CDR3 residues: CASSVGTGGGGRSGNTIYF. In DNA form, the CDR3 reads TGTGCCAGCAGCGTAGGGACAGGGGGCGGAGGAAGGTCTGGAAACACCATATATTTT.

This clone has only one observation. The genes are TRBV5-1 and TRBJ2-7; 9 bases map to TRBD1. The CDR3 totals 16 residues. The germline gives CDR1 SGHRS, CDR2 YFSETQ. V gave up 4 bases and J gave up 4 bases; unmatched junction bases: 12. CDR3 nucleotide sequence: TGCGCCAGCAGCGCAACGGGACAGGGAAAATTTTACGAGCAGTACTTC. It specifies CASSATGQGKFYEQYF.

The chain carries TRBV19 and TRBJ1-2, with D perhaps TRBD1 (5 bases). V lost 3 bases to trimming and J lost 4 bases, with 15 bases between them. Per germline, CDR1 LNHDA and CDR2 SQIVND (reference sequence). The CDR3 is made up of 15 amino acids. In nucleotides, the CDR3 is TGTGCCAGTAGTATGGGGCAAGGTGCCGGCTATGGCTACACCTTC. Residues: CASSMGQGAGYGYTF.

CDR3 nucleotides: TGTGCCATCAGTGCCGGGACTTCCACAGATACGCAGTATTTT. Its translation: CAISAGTSTDTQYF. The genes are TRBV10-3 and TRBJ2-3; D is possibly TRBD2 (6 bases). The CDR3 has 14 residues. Germline V gene lookup returns CDR1 ENHRY and CDR2 SYGVKD. Trimming took off 4 bases at V and 2 bases at J, with 10 bases between the two ends.

This chain uses TRBV11-2 with TRBJ1-1, with D perhaps matching TRBD1 (5 bases). Germline V gene sequence: CDR1 SGHAT, CDR2 FQNNGV. V was trimmed by 0 bases and J by 4 bases, leaving 9 bases between them. The CDR3 contains 14 residues. This CDR3 reads CASSLERGGTEAFF. CDR3 coding DNA: TGTGCCAGCAGCTTAGAACGGGGGGGCACTGAAGCTTTCTTT.

The chain employs TRBV19 and TRBJ2-6; the match to TRBD1 covers 8 bases. CDR3 length equals 16 residues. From germline, CDR1 is LNHDA and CDR2 SQIVND (reference sequence). J was trimmed by 0 bases and V by 8 bases; bases with no gene match: 6. The CDR3, as DNA: TGTGCCAGTCTACAGGGGGAGTACTCTGGGGCCAACGTCCTGACTTTC. It encodes CASLQGEYSGANVLTF.

A few counts support this clone. This chain links TRBV10-2 with TRBJ2-7, with 10 nucleotides matching TRBD1. J gave up 3 bases and V 7 bases, and 6 bases lay outside the gene matches. Germline V CDR1 and CDR2: WSHSY, SAAADI. The CDR3 runs to 14 residues. As DNA, the CDR3 is TGCGCCAGCACCTTGACAGGGGGCGTCTACGAGCAGTACTTC. Its protein is CASTLTGGVYEQYF.

The CDR3 loop reads CASRPTAGTSIMGEQFF. DNA for the CDR3: TGTGCCAGCAGACCGACAGCCGGGACTTCCATCATGGGTGAGCAGTTCTTC. The V gene is TRBV7-2, the J gene TRBJ2-1, with a possible D match to TRBD2 (6 bases). The CDR3 is 17 amino acids. V lost 6 bases, J lost 9 bases, and 27 bases lay in between. The germline gives CDR1 SGHTA, CDR2 FQGNSA.

This sequence joins TRBV27 and TRBJ1-2; D ambiguous. Looked up from germline, CDR1 is MNHEY and CDR2 is SMNVEV (reference sequence). Deletions cut 2 bases from V and 1 base from J, with 5 bases between. This CDR3 contains 13 residues. CDR3 in DNA: TGTGCCAGCAGTTTAAACATTAACTATGGCTACACCTTC. Translating gives CASSLNINYGYTF.

This clone was found once. The CDR3 DNA reads as TGTGCCAGCAGCCCGGACATTCTTAGCAATCAGCCCCAGCATTTT. Translating gives CASSPDILSNQPQHF. The J gene is TRBJ1-5, the V gene TRBV6-5; TRBD1 is a possible D gene (5 bases). The length of the CDR3 is 15 residues. Germline-derived CDR1 and CDR2 are MNHEY and SVGAGI. The V and J ends lost 6 bases and 0 bases respectively, with 12 bases between them.

This chain links TRBV5-4 with TRBJ1-5; TRBD1 matches 7 bases. The CDR3 spans 14 residues. Germline loops: CDR1 SGHNT, CDR2 YYREEE (reference sequence). V lost 9 bases, J lost 5 bases, and 11 bases stayed unmatched. Here the CDR3 reads CATQRGQGDQPQHF. Here the CDR3 DNA reads TGTGCCACTCAAAGAGGGCAGGGGGATCAGCCCCAGCATTTT.

The CDR3 DNA reads TGTGCCAGCAGTGAGGGGGGACTGTACTACGAGCAGTACTTC. It translates to CASSEGGLYYEQYF. This chain links TRBV2 with TRBJ2-7; D possibly corresponds to TRBD2 (6 bases). CDR1 SNHLY and CDR2 FYNNEI come from the germline V gene. The V end was cut by 3 bases, the J end by 3 bases, with 12 bases between. The CDR3 length is 14 residues.

This clone was counted once. V usage is TRBV25-1 and J usage is TRBJ2-7; 7 bases agree with TRBD1. This CDR3 is built from 12 residues. V gave up 6 bases and J gave up 5 bases; unmatched junction bases: 4. The germline V gene encodes CDR1 MGHDK and CDR2 SYGVNS. The CDR3 sequence: CASSRQGDEQYF. The CDR3 DNA sequence: TGTGCCAGCAGCCGACAGGGCGACGAGCAGTACTTC.

The chain employs TRBV7-3 and TRBJ1-6; no definite D call. V shed 6 bases and J shed 10 bases, with 16 bases lying between them. Germline values: CDR1 SGHTA, CDR2 FQGTGA. This CDR3 comprises 14 residues. CDR3 in DNA: TGTGCCAGCAGTAGGACGGCCGGAGGCTCACCCCTCCACTTT. Translating gives CASSRTAGGSPLHF.